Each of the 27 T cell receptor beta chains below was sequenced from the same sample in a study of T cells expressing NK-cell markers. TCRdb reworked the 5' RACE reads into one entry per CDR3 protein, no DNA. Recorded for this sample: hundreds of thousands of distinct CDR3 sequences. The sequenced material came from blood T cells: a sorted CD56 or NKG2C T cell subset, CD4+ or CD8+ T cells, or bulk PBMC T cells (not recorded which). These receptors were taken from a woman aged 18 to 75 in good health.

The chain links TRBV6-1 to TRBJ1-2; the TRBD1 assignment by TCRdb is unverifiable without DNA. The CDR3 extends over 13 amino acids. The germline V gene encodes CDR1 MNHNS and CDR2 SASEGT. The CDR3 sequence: CASSRDRAGGYTF.

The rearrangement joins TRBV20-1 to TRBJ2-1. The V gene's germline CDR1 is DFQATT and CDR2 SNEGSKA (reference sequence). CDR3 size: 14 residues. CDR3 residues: CSASSVTIDNEQFF.

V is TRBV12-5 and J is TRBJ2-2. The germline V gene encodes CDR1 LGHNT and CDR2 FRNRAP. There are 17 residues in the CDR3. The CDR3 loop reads CASGLVNSLSNTGELFF.

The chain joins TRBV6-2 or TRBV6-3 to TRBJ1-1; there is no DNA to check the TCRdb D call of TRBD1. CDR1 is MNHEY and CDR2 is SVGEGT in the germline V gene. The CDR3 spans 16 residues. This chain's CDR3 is CASSRRQGGGAPEAFF.

The CDR3 spells CASLMGGALHQPQHF. The V call is TRBV28, the J call TRBJ1-5. CDR1 MDHEN and CDR2 SYDVKM come from the germline V gene. This CDR3 has 15 amino acids.

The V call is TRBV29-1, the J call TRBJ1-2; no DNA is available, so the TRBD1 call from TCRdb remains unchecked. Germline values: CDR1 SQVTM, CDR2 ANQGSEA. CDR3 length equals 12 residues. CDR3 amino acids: CSAWTGTLGYTF.

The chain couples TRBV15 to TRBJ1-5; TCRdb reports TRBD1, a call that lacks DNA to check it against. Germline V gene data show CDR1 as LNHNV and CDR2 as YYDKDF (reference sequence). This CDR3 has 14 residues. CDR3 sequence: CATSRDVGHQPQHF.

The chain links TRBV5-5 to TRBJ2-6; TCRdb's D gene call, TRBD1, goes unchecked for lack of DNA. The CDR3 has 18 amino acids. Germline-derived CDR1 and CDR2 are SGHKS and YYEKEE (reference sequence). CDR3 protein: CASSQTGTGVIGANVLTF.

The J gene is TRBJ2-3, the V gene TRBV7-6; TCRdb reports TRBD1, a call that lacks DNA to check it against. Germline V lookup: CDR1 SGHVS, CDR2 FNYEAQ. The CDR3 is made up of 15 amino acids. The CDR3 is CASSPRTGTTDTQYF.

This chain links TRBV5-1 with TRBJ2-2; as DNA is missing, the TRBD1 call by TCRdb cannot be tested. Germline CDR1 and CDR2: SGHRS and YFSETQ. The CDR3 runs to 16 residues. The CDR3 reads CASSLGGSANTGELFF.

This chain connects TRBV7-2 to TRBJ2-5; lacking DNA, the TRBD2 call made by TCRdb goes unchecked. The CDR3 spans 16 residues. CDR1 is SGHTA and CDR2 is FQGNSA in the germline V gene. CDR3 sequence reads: CASSLEAFALGETQYF.

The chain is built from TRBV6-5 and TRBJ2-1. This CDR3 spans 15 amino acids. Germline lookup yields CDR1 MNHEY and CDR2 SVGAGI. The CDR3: CASRLLADSYNEQFF.

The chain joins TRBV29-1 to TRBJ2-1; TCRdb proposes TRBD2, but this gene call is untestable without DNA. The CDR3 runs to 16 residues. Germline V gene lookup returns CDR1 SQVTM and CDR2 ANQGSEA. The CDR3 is CSVEERSGAPYNEQFF.

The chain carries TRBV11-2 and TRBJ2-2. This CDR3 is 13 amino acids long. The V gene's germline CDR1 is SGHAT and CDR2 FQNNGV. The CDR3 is CASSLGEDRGLFF.

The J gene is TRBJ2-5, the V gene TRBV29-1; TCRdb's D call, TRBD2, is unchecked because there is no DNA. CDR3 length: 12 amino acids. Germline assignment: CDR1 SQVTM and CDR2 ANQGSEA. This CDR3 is CSVEGPAETQYF. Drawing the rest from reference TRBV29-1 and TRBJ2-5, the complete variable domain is SAVISQKPSRDICQRGTSLTIQCQVDSQVTMMFWYRQQPGQSLTLIATANQGSEATYESGFVIDKFPISRPNLTFSTLTVSNMSPEDSSIYLCSVEGPAETQYFGPGTRLLVL.

This CDR3 reads CASSPIGQGATEAFF. The chain couples TRBV18 to TRBJ1-1; TCRdb indicates TRBD1, and absent DNA this call remains unverified. There are 15 residues in the CDR3. Germline lookup yields CDR1 KGHSH and CDR2 LQKENI.

CDR3 region: CASSSRLAGGPYNEQFF. The chain is built from TRBV7-9 and TRBJ2-1; TCRdb designates TRBD2, a call that cannot be tested without DNA. Germline CDR1 and CDR2: SEHNR and FQNEAQ (reference sequence). This CDR3 has 17 amino acids.

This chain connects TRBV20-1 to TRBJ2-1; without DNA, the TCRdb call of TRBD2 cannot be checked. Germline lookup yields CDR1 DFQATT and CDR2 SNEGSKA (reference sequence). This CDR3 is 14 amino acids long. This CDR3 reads CSSAGLSSYNEQFF.

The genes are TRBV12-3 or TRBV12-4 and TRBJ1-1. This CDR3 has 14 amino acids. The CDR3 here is CASRLGRQNTEAFF.

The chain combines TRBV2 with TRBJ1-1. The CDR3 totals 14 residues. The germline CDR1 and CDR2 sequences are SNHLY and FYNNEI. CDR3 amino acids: CASSAGLMNTEAFF. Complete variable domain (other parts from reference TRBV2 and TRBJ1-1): EPEVTQTPSHQVTQMGQEVILRCVPISNHLYFYWYRQILGQKVEFLVSFYNNEISEKSEIFDDQFSVERPDGSNFTLKIRSTKLEDSAMYFCASSAGLMNTEAFFGQGTRLTVV.

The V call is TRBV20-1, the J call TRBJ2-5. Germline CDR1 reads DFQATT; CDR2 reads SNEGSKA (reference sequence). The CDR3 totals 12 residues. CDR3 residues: CSAALDRETQYF.

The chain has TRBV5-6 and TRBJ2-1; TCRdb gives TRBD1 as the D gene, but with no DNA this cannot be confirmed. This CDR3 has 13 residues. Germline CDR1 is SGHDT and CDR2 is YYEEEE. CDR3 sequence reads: CASSPSRDGEQFF.

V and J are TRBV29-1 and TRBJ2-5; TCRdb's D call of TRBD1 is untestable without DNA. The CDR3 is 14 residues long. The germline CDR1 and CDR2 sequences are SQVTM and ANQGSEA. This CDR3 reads CSVDPGAGAETQYF.

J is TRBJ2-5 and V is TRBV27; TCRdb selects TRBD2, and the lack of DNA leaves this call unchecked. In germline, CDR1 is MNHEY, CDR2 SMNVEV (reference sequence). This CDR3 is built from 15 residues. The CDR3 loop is CASSPRDSRGGTQYF.

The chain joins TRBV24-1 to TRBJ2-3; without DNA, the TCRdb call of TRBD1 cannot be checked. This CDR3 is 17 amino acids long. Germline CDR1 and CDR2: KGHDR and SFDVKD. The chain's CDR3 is CATSDAPGTGGTDTQYF.

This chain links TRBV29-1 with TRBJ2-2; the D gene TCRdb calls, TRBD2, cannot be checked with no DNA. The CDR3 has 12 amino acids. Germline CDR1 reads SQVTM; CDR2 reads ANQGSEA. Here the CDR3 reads CSVFGRGGELFF.

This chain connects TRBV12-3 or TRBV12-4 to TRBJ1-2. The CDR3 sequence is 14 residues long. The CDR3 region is CASSSKAANYGYTF.